This TCR beta chain was observed in a study of blood T cell repertoires in COVID-19. Study at large: Sites in the United States, Italy and Spain provided acute and convalescent COVID-19 samples.

Source study methods: Reference gene primer amplification in the assay estimated nucleated cell counts. Assay: immunoSEQ multiplex PCR; the TCRdb copy retains only in-frame clones and omits some. That table supplies the V and J calls and clone size; D and trimming were determined from the DNA. The profile shows 75,000 to 100,000 clones, under 85% of them singletons. This CDR3 is built from 16 residues. The trim removed 2 bases at V and 4 bases at J, leaving 10 bases unmatched. Germline CDR1 reads MNHEY; CDR2 reads SVGAGI. Input material: peripheral blood. The sequence was obtained from a man aged 70 or older with acute or convalescent COVID-19. The chain joins TRBV6-5 to TRBJ2-7, with 8 bases matching TRBD2. The CDR3, as DNA: TGTGCCAGCAGTTACCAACTAGCGGAGGTTTCTTACGAGCAGTACTTC. This codes for CASSYQLAEVSYEQYF.